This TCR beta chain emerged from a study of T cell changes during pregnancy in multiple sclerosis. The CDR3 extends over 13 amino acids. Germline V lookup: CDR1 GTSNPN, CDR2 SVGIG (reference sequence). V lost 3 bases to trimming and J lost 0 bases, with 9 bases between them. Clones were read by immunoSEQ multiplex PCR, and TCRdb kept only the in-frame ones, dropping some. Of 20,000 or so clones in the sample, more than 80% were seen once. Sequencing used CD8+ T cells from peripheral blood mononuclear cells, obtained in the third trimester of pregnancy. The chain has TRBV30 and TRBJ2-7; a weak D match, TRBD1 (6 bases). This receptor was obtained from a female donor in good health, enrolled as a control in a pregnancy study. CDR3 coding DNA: TGTGCCTGGAGGCTGACAGGCTCCTACGAGCAGTACTTC. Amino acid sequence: CAWRLTGSYEQYF.